This note documents a single T cell receptor beta chain sequence. Its antigen is currently unknown. Authors' analysis steps: Junction-only sequences produced by ImmunoSEQ had no quality scores, so filtering differed. Sequencing was performed with immunoSEQ multiplex PCR; in TCRdb, only in-frame clones are kept and a portion is missing. V, J and clone size are those of that table, while D and trimming were read from the DNA. Here the sample spans about 2.3 million clones, roughly 92% being singletons. This sample was taken from a study of shared clonotypes between healthy human individuals. Study-wide points: Clonotype sharing among donors was expected to depend on sequencing depth. The four-donor shared clonotypes exceeded non-shared clonotypes in generation probability, with non-shared ones scoring lower.

The specimen sequenced was naive CD4+ T cells from PBMCs. The subset here: CD45RA+ positively selected. The receptor's source is a man between 18 and 35 years old in good health. Some clones in this sample may be carry-over from other donors' samples.

This CDR3 is CASSLDSAAATQYF. The CDR3 nucleotides read TGTGCCAGCAGCTTAGATTCGGCCGCTGCCACGCAGTATTTT. This rearrangement joins TRBV11-3 to TRBJ2-3, with D unclear. CDR1 and CDR2 from the germline V gene are SGHNT and YENEEA. This CDR3 spans 14 amino acids. Trimming pared 0 bases from V and 9 bases from J, leaving 13 bases between.